The 26 T cell receptor beta chains below all came from one sample that was sequenced in a study of CD8 T cells in ankylosing spondylitis. TCRdb re-derived calls from the 5' RACE reads in MiXCR, one entry per CDR3 protein. The sample records fewer than 40,000 distinct CDR3 sequences, around 30% being singletons. Sequenced input: synovial fluid, either unsorted or a sorted T cell fraction (not recorded which). Receptor source: a male donor with ankylosing spondylitis.

V gene TRBV27 combines with J gene TRBJ2-1, with unresolved D. Germline-derived CDR1 and CDR2 are MNHEY and SMNVEV (reference sequence). V was clipped by 7 bases and J by 5 bases, with 12 bases between them. The CDR3 has 13 residues. CDR3 DNA: TGTGCCAGCACCGCACACGGTAACAATGAGCAGTTCTTC. Its protein product is CASTAHGNNEQFF.

This chain's CDR3 is CASSQEGQGYEKLFF. The CDR3 region has the DNA TGCGCCAGCAGCCAAGAGGGGCAGGGTTATGAAAAACTGTTTTTT. The V gene is TRBV4-1, the J gene TRBJ1-4, with D possibly matching TRBD1 (5 bases). The germline V and J ends were trimmed by 0 bases and 6 bases, with 11 bases remaining between them. Looked up from germline, CDR1 is MGHRA and CDR2 is YSYEKL. The CDR3 is 15 residues long.

The table lists this clonotype with many counts. The chain couples TRBV5-4 to TRBJ2-3; TRBD2 agrees at 11 bases. This CDR3 region has 14 residues. Germline V gene data show CDR1 as SGHNT and CDR2 as YYREEE (reference sequence). Trimming removed 4 bases from V and 3 bases from J; junction bases left unmatched: 1. The CDR3 nucleotides read TGTGCCAGCAGCGGGACTAGCGGTACAGATACGCAGTATTTT. This sequence encodes CASSGTSGTDTQYF.

This rearrangement joins TRBV12-3 or TRBV12-4 to TRBJ2-1; a possible D gene is TRBD2 (6 bases). Trimming took 7 bases from V and 3 from J, leaving 16 bases between them. This CDR3 has 15 amino acids. The CDR3 protein is CASTLTREGYNEQFF. The CDR3 bases are TGTGCCAGCACCTTGACTAGAGAGGGCTACAATGAGCAGTTCTTC.

This clonotype is judged medium-sized. V usage is TRBV10-3 and J usage is TRBJ2-6; 9 bases agree with TRBD2. This CDR3 has 19 residues. The V gene end was trimmed by 2 bases and the J gene end by 0 bases; junction bases not matched to a gene: 8. Germline V gene data show CDR1 as ENHRY and CDR2 as SYGVKD. Here the CDR3 reads CAISEVLAGTVSGANVLTF. In DNA, the CDR3 is TGTGCCATCAGTGAGGTGCTAGCGGGAACTGTCTCTGGGGCCAACGTCCTGACTTTC.

At least ten counts were recorded for this clonotype. The chain joins TRBV5-4 to TRBJ2-7; TRBD2 matches at 15 bases. The V gene's germline CDR1 is SGHNT and CDR2 YYREEE (reference sequence). The CDR3 covers 19 residues. V lost 0 bases and J lost 6; bases outside the gene matches: 13. The CDR3, as DNA: TGTGCCAGCAGCTTGGAGCCCGGACTAGCGGGAGGGACAGGGTTCGAGCAGTACGTC. The encoded protein is CASSLEPGLAGGTGFEQYV.

The chain is built from TRBV24-1 and TRBJ2-1, with D perhaps matching TRBD1 (5 bases). From germline, CDR1 is KGHDR and CDR2 SFDVKD. The CDR3 covers 13 residues. Trimming cost V 10 bases and J 7 bases, with 16 bases left between them. The CDR3 sequence is CATLEPQGNEQFF. CDR3 bases: TGTGCCACTCTCGAACCCCAGGGAAATGAGCAGTTCTTC.

The chain combines TRBV24-1 with TRBJ2-7; D is undetermined. Germline values: CDR1 KGHDR, CDR2 SFDVKD. The CDR3 runs to 15 residues. Trimming shortened V by 0 bases and J by 3 bases, and 11 bases separated the two germline ends. CDR3 in amino acids: CATSDLRDMSYEQYV. The CDR3 DNA is TGTGCCACCAGTGATTTGCGAGACATGAGCTACGAGCAGTACGTC.

This clonotype was recorded at least ten times. V gene TRBV3-1 combines with J gene TRBJ2-3, with D perhaps TRBD2 (5 bases). CDR1 and CDR2 from the germline V gene are LGHDT and YNNKEL (reference sequence). V dropped 5 bases and J dropped 7 bases, with 19 bases sitting between them. CDR3 length: 15 residues. The CDR3 here is CASSSGWVDSNTQYF. CDR3 nucleotide sequence: TGTGCCAGCAGCTCGGGGTGGGTGGATTCGAATACGCAGTATTTT.

The rearrangement links TRBV20-1 to TRBJ2-5; 8 nucleotides match TRBD1. V was pared by 4 bases and J by 5 bases, with 6 bases of the junction left unmatched. CDR1 and CDR2 (germline): DFQATT, SNEGSKA (reference sequence). The CDR3 is 13 residues long. CDR3 nucleotides: TGCAGTGCTAACGACAGGGGATGGGAGACCCAGTACTTC. The encoded protein is CSANDRGWETQYF.

The chain recombines TRBV2 with TRBJ2-3; 11 positions agree with TRBD2. With 5 bases clipped from V and 2 bases from J, the junction kept 9 bases outside the gene matches. Germline V CDR1 and CDR2: SNHLY, FYNNEI. This CDR3 region has 17 residues. The DNA for the CDR3 is TGTGCCAGCAGTCAAAAACTAGCGGGAGACCTCACAGATACGCAGTATTTT. Protein sequence: CASSQKLAGDLTDTQYF.

The chain combines TRBV20-1 with TRBJ1-2; tentative D call: TRBD1 (6 bases). Germline V gene data show CDR1 as DFQATT and CDR2 as SNEGSKA (reference sequence). This CDR3 is 13 amino acids long. V shed 6 bases and J shed 7 bases, with 18 bases lying between them. The CDR3 here is CSAPQGLRSGYTF. In DNA, the CDR3 is TGCAGTGCACCACAGGGACTACGTAGTGGCTACACCTTC.

This clonotype came up many times. The J gene is TRBJ2-2, the V gene TRBV12-3 or TRBV12-4; D might be TRBD2 (6 bases). The CDR3 sequence is 17 residues long. Trimming took 5 bases from V and 4 from J, leaving 20 bases between them. In nucleotides, the CDR3 is TGTGCCAGCAGTCACACGCAGGAGGGGAAGGGCACCGGGGAGCTGTTTTTT. Protein product: CASSHTQEGKGTGELFF.

The gene calls are TRBV2 and TRBJ2-7, with D possibly matching TRBD2 (6 bases). Germline CDR1 reads SNHLY; CDR2 reads FYNNEI. This CDR3 spans 12 amino acids. The CDR3 loop is CGPSSGVDEQYF. CDR3 coding DNA: TGTGGACCCAGTTCGGGGGTGGACGAGCAGTACTTC.

This clonotype was seen ten or more times. This sequence joins TRBV6-1 and TRBJ2-3, with 8 bases aligning to TRBD1. The V gene's germline CDR1 is MNHNS and CDR2 SASEGT. This CDR3 contains 14 residues. Unmatched junction bases numbered 5, after V lost 5 bases and J lost 4 bases. The CDR3 nucleotides are TGTGCCAGCAGTCCGGGACAGGAGGCAGATACGCAGTATTTT. Its translation: CASSPGQEADTQYF.

This clonotype occurred once. The rearrangement links TRBV7-8 to TRBJ2-1; a weak D match, TRBD2 (5 bases). Germline-derived CDR1 and CDR2 are SGHVS and FQNEAQ. The CDR3 is 15 amino acids. Trimming left V 0 bases short and J 10 bases short, with 16 bases between. CDR3 sequence: CASSLATGLALEQFF. The DNA of the CDR3 is TGTGCCAGCAGCTTAGCGACGGGGTTGGCTCTCGAGCAGTTCTTC.

This clonotype was detected many times. The CDR3 sequence is CASSRYLHQGVGEAFF. CDR3 coding DNA: TGTGCCAGCAGTCGATACCTCCACCAAGGGGTAGGTGAAGCTTTCTTT. The chain recombines TRBV27 with TRBJ1-1; the D gene is possibly TRBD1 (5 bases). This CDR3 has 16 amino acids. The V gene's germline CDR1 is MNHEY and CDR2 SMNVEV (reference sequence). V gave up 5 bases and J gave up 7 bases, with 23 bases separating them.

There are a few counts of this clonotype. This chain links TRBV20-1 with TRBJ2-5; D is unclear. Germline CDR1 DFQATT, CDR2 SNEGSKA (reference sequence). The CDR3 is 15 residues long. Trimming cost V 0 bases and J 4 bases, with 15 bases left between them. The CDR3 nucleotides are TGCAGTGCTAGAGATGTTTTTCCTAGTGGAGAGACCCAGTACTTC. This sequence encodes CSARDVFPSGETQYF.

At least ten counts were recorded for this clonotype. The gene calls are TRBV4-1 and TRBJ2-3; TRBD1 matches 8 bases. Germline V gene data show CDR1 as MGHRA and CDR2 as YSYEKL. CDR3 length equals 20 residues. Trimming at V came to 0 bases and at J to 2 bases, leaving 16 bases not matched to a gene. The chain's CDR3 is CASSQETFEPGTGDTDTQYF. CDR3 in DNA: TGCGCCAGCAGCCAAGAAACCTTTGAGCCCGGGACAGGCGACACAGATACGCAGTATTTT.

This clonotype was seen just once. V usage is TRBV27 and J usage is TRBJ2-1; no clear D gene. Trimming removed 7 bases at V and 0 bases at J, with 7 bases between. Germline V gene data show CDR1 as MNHEY and CDR2 as SMNVEV (reference sequence). This CDR3 has 13 amino acids. CDR3 residues: CASTSTSYNEQFF. CDR3 in DNA: TGTGCCAGCACCTCGACCTCCTACAATGAGCAGTTCTTC.

The CDR3 spells CASSQGQGEYEQYF. The CDR3 nucleotides read TGCGCCAGCAGCCAAGGACAGGGGGAATACGAGCAGTACTTC. This chain connects TRBV5-1 to TRBJ2-7; 10 positions agree with TRBD1. Germline CDR1 is SGHRS and CDR2 is YFSETQ. V shed 4 bases and J 4 bases; nucleotides not matched to a gene: 5. CDR3 size: 14 residues. The full variable domain, completed using reference TRBV5-1 and TRBJ2-7, is KAGVTQTPRYLIKTRGQQVTLSCSPISGHRSVSWYQQTPGQGLQFLFEYFSETQRNKGNFPGRFSGRQFSNSRSEMNVSTLELGDSALYLCASSQGQGEYEQYFGPGTRLTVT.

The chain recombines TRBV7-6 with TRBJ1-2, with D unresolved. The CDR3 runs to 14 residues. Per the germline V gene, CDR1 is SGHVS and CDR2 is FNYEAQ. V dropped 3 bases and J dropped 3 bases, with 11 bases sitting between them. The CDR3 protein is CASSLAERDYGYTF. The CDR3 nucleotides read TGTGCCAGCAGCTTGGCCGAACGAGACTATGGCTACACCTTC.

V is TRBV11-2 and J is TRBJ1-1; D not certain. The CDR3 loop spans 13 amino acids. V gave up 7 bases and J gave up 5 bases, with 14 bases separating them. Germline V gene data show CDR1 as SGHAT and CDR2 as FQNNGV. CDR3 bases: TGTGCCAGCACCTCCTGGGGATGGACTGAAGCTTTCTTT. Protein sequence: CASTSWGWTEAFF.

This clonotype was observed once. This chain connects TRBV12-3 or TRBV12-4 to TRBJ2-5; TRBD2 aligns across 11 bases. CDR3 size: 15 residues. Germline trimming cut 4 bases from V and 3 bases from J; bases unmatched to any gene: 4. In nucleotides, the CDR3 is TGTGCCAGCAGTTCACCGACTAGCGGGAAAGAGACCCAGTACTTC. It is translated as CASSSPTSGKETQYF.

This chain links TRBV11-1 with TRBJ2-1; 8 bases align to TRBD1. Unmatched junction bases numbered 9, after V lost 5 bases and J lost 9 bases. Germline V gives CDR1 SGHAT, CDR2 FQDESV (reference sequence). The CDR3 is made up of 14 amino acids. CDR3: CASSPQDRGVEQFF. In DNA, the CDR3 is TGTGCCAGCAGCCCCCAAGACAGGGGCGTTGAGCAGTTCTTC.

This sequence joins TRBV9 and TRBJ2-1; D is unresolved. V was trimmed by 0 bases and J by 10 bases, leaving 11 bases between them. The CDR3 runs to 13 residues. Germline lookup yields CDR1 SGDLS and CDR2 YYNGEE. CDR3 region: CASSVVVRTEQFF. The CDR3 bases are TGTGCCAGCAGCGTAGTGGTTAGGACCGAGCAGTTCTTC.